This entry is about one T cell receptor (beta chain). This specimen belongs to a study of blood T cell repertoires in COVID-19. Background on the study: Samples taken during acute and convalescent COVID-19 were collected in the United States, Italy and Spain. The analysed material was cDNA or gDNA that came from T cells, B-cell-depleted T cells, or PBMCs.

The table came from immunoSEQ multiplex PCR; TCRdb's copy has only in-frame clones and leaves some out. In the table there are about 100,000 clones, around four fifths of which are singletons. V was cut by 1 base and J by 3 bases, with 10 bases left in between. Germline V gene lookup returns CDR1 SGHNT and CDR2 YENEEA. CDR3 length equals 15 residues. The sequence was obtained from a man aged 45 to 65 with active or convalescent COVID-19. Sample: peripheral blood. The gene calls are TRBV11-3 and TRBJ2-1, with a weak D call TRBD2 (5 bases). CDR3 in DNA: TGTGCCAGCAGCTTAGGAGGGCGGCTCTACAATGAGCAGTTCTTC. It encodes CASSLGGRLYNEQFF.